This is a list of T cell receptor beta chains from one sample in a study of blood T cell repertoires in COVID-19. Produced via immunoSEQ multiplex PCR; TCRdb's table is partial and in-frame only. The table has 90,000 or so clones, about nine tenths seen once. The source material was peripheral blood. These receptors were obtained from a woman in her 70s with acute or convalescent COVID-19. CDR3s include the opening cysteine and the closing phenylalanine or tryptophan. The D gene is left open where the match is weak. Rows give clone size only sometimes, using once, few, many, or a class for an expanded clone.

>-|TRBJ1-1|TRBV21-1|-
CASSNTSSLEFQGDTEAFF
TGTGCCAGCAGCAATACATCGTCTCTCGAATTCCAGGGGGACACTGAAGCTTTCTTT
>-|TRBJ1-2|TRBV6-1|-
CASSEEREYGYTF
TGTGCCAGCAGTGAAGAGAGGGAATACGGCTACACCTTC
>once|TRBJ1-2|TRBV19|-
CASRMNGGINGYTF
TGTGCCAGTAGGATGAACGGGGGGATTAATGGCTACACCTTC
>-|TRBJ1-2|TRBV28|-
CASSLDGGVQGYTF
TGTGCCAGCAGTTTAGATGGCGGGGTTCAGGGCTACACCTTC
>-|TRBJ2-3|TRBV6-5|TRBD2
CASSYSSGGVADTQYF
TGTGCCAGCAGTTACTCGTCCGGGGGGGTCGCAGATACGCAGTATTTT
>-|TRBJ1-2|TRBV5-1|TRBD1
CASSQILGQGIYGYTF
TGCGCCAGCAGTCAAATTTTGGGACAGGGGATCTATGGCTACACCTTC
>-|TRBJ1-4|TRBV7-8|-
CASSLALETDPNEKLFF
TGTGCCAGCAGCTTAGCGCTAGAGACAGATCCAAATGAAAAACTGTTTTTT
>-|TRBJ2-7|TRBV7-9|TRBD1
CASSETGVGPYEQYF
TGTGCCAGCAGCGAGACAGGGGTAGGGCCCTACGAGCAGTACTTC
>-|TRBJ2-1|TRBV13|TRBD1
CASSLIGTGTGFF
TGTGCCAGCAGCTTAATCGGGACCGGGACAGGGTTCTTC
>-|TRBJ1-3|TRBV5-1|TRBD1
CASSPWTGTASGNTIYF
TGCGCCAGCAGCCCCTGGACAGGGACAGCGTCTGGAAACACCATATATTTT
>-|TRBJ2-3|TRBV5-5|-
CASSSGAGGTDTQYF
TGTGCCAGCAGCTCCGGGGCAGGGGGCACAGATACGCAGTATTTT
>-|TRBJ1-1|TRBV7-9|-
CASSPEGGAEAFF
TGTGCCAGCAGCCCAGAAGGGGGAGCTGAAGCTTTCTTT
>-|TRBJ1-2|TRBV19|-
CASSIEQANYGYTF
TGTGCCAGTAGTATAGAACAGGCCAACTATGGCTACACCTTC
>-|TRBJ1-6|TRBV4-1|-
CASSQWYAASSPLHF
TGCGCCAGCAGCCAATGGTACGCCGCGAGTTCACCCCTCCACTTT